This passage covers 16 T cell receptor beta chains from one sample sequenced in a study of T cell changes during pregnancy in multiple sclerosis (dated by TCRdb to about 2019). Library preparation used the immunoSEQ multiplex PCR assay. Entries here come from immuneACCESS through TCRdb and include only in-frame sequences with V and J called. Some clones fail to appear in such tables; in the studies checked, an unresolved V gene covers under half of the shortfall, and the cause of the remainder is unknown. This sample is represented by 55,000 to 70,000 clones; roughly nine tenths of them were singletons. The ten most abundant clones make up 0.38% of the sample. The sequencing used CD4+ T cells from peripheral blood mononuclear cells, collected in the third trimester of pregnancy. These receptors were collected from a female donor with multiple sclerosis, enrolled in a pregnancy study.

This rearrangement joins TRBV7-9 to TRBJ1-3; 8 nucleotides agree with TRBD1. This CDR3 is 17 amino acids long. The V gene's germline CDR1 is SEHNR and CDR2 FQNEAQ (reference sequence). V dropped 2 bases and J dropped 7; count of bases not matched to a gene: 13. In DNA, the CDR3 is TGTGCCAGCAGCTTAACCCCCCTTGGACAGGGAAGGAACACCATATATTTT. It specifies CASSLTPLGQGRNTIYF.

The rearrangement joins TRBV5-1 to TRBJ1-5; 8 nucleotides match TRBD1. Germline CDR1 reads SGHRS; CDR2 reads YFSETQ. This CDR3 spans 18 amino acids. With V trimmed by 0 bases and J by 4 bases, 12 bases remained unmatched. This CDR3 is CASSLAPSGQGLNQPQHF. For the CDR3, the DNA is TGCGCCAGCAGCTTGGCCCCCTCCGGACAGGGACTAAATCAGCCCCAGCATTTT.

The CDR3 is CASSELQGSSYEQYF. Written as DNA, the CDR3 is TGTGCCAGCAGTGAACTACAGGGGAGCTCCTACGAGCAGTACTTC. The chain employs TRBV6-1 and TRBJ2-7; 7 bases fit TRBD1. The ends lost 2 bases at V and 0 bases at J; junction bases unmatched: 4. This CDR3 region has 15 residues. Germline V lookup: CDR1 MNHNS, CDR2 SASEGT.

The V and J genes are TRBV7-2 and TRBJ2-7; no clear D. V shed 5 bases and J shed 0 bases, with 5 bases lying between them. The germline gives CDR1 SGHTA, CDR2 FQGNSA. The CDR3 spans 12 residues. The CDR3 reads CASSLSSYEQYF. DNA for the CDR3: TGTGCCAGCAGCCTAAGCTCCTACGAGCAGTACTTC.

The chain combines TRBV30 with TRBJ1-2; a possible D gene is TRBD1 (5 bases). The CDR3 has 15 residues. The germline gives CDR1 GTSNPN, CDR2 SVGIG (reference sequence). Trimming pared 5 bases from V and 5 bases from J, leaving 21 bases between. This CDR3 reads CAWRFGGAELYGYTF. CDR3 sequence (DNA): TGTGCCTGGCGATTTGGAGGGGCCGAACTTTATGGCTACACCTTC.

The chain employs TRBV9 and TRBJ2-1; 9 nucleotides line up with TRBD2. The CDR3 consists of 16 residues. The germline V gene has CDR1 SGDLS and CDR2 YYNGEE. V trimming: 2 bases; J trimming: 0 bases; junction bases outside the gene matches: 3. In nucleotides, the CDR3 is TGTGCCAGCAGCGTTAGCGGGAGAGCCTCCTACAATGAGCAGTTCTTC. This translates into CASSVSGRASYNEQFF.

CDR3 sequence: CASALTGELFF. Here the CDR3 DNA reads TGTGCTAGTGCCTTGACCGGGGAGCTGTTTTTT. The chain couples TRBV12-5 to TRBJ2-2; no reliable D call. CDR1 is LGHNT, CDR2 FRNRAP, per germline. The CDR3 is 11 residues long. V shed 7 bases and J shed 5 bases, with 5 bases lying between them.

The chain joins TRBV9 to TRBJ2-5, with TRBD2 identical over 14 bases. This CDR3 comprises 16 residues. The V gene end was trimmed by 3 bases and the J gene end by 4 bases; junction bases not matched to a gene: 5. Germline V gene data show CDR1 as SGDLS and CDR2 as YYNGEE. The CDR3 DNA sequence: TGTGCCAGCAGCGAGACTAGCGGGGGGGCGAGAGAGACCCAGTACTTC. It specifies CASSETSGGARETQYF. Based on the CDR3 plus reference TRBV9 and TRBJ2-5, the full variable domain is DSGVTQTPKHLITATGQRVTLRCSPRSGDLSVYWYQQSLDQGLQFLIQYYNGEERAKGNILERFSAQQFPDLHSELNLSSLELGDSALYFCASSETSGGARETQYFGPGTRLLVL.

V is TRBV6-5 and J is TRBJ2-7; a weak D match, TRBD1 (6 bases). Trimming removed 5 bases at V and 3 bases at J, with 17 bases between. The germline gives CDR1 MNHEY, CDR2 SVGAGI. The CDR3 sequence is 15 residues long. CDR3 region: CASSNGQLKNYEQYF. DNA for the CDR3: TGTGCCAGCAGTAATGGACAGCTCAAAAACTACGAGCAGTACTTC.

The gene calls are TRBV7-9 and TRBJ1-5; D may be TRBD1 (6 bases). CDR1 is SEHNR and CDR2 is FQNEAQ in the germline V gene (reference sequence). The CDR3 is made up of 14 amino acids. Trimming cost V 5 bases and J 1 base, with 9 bases left between them. The DNA of the CDR3 is TGTGCCAGCAGCCTAGGGACAAGCAATCAGCCCCAGCATTTT. Protein sequence: CASSLGTSNQPQHF.

This clone was recorded only once. This chain uses TRBV7-9 with TRBJ2-7; 11 bases line up with TRBD2. This CDR3 comprises 17 residues. V gave up 4 bases and J gave up 0 bases; unmatched junction bases: 8. The germline V gene has CDR1 SEHNR and CDR2 FQNEAQ (reference sequence). CDR3 residues: CASSSGTSGFSSYEQYF. For the CDR3, the DNA is TGTGCCAGCAGCTCCGGGACTAGCGGTTTTAGCTCCTACGAGCAGTACTTC.

The chain joins TRBV5-1 to TRBJ1-2, with D perhaps matching TRBD1 (5 bases). The CDR3 loop spans 18 amino acids. Germline-derived CDR1 and CDR2 are SGHRS and YFSETQ. V was trimmed by 3 bases and J by 0 bases, leaving 21 bases between them. The CDR3 loop is CASSWGVGYSHPNYGYTF. CDR3 coding DNA: TGCGCCAGCAGCTGGGGGGTCGGGTATTCCCACCCTAACTATGGCTACACCTTC.

The CDR3 reads CASVGGQGTGELFF. The CDR3 nucleotides read TGTGCCAGCGTCGGAGGTCAGGGGACCGGGGAGCTGTTTTTT. The V and J genes are TRBV6-5 and TRBJ2-2, with D perhaps matching TRBD1 (6 bases). Trimming left V 8 bases short and J 5 bases short, with 15 bases between. Germline CDR1 reads MNHEY; CDR2 reads SVGAGI. The CDR3 covers 14 residues.

The sample holds one count of this clone. The rearrangement uses TRBV7-8 and TRBJ1-1; 10 nucleotides agree with TRBD1. In germline, CDR1 is SGHVS, CDR2 FQNEAQ. This CDR3 region has 17 residues. The V gene end was trimmed by 5 bases and the J gene end by 2 bases; junction bases not matched to a gene: 11. CDR3 in amino acids: CASSQPPGTGVNTEAFF. The DNA of the CDR3 is TGTGCCAGCAGCCAACCTCCAGGGACAGGGGTAAACACTGAAGCTTTCTTT.

The chain uses TRBV7-2 and TRBJ2-7; 11 bases line up with TRBD2. Germline V gene lookup returns CDR1 SGHTA and CDR2 FQGNSA. The CDR3 has 16 amino acids. The ends lost 4 bases at V and 7 bases at J; junction bases unmatched: 12. CDR3 bases: TGTGCCAGCAGCTCCCCCCGAGGGCTAGCGGGAGGTGAGCAGTACTTC. Its protein is CASSSPRGLAGGEQYF. The variable domain in full, completed from reference TRBV7-2 and TRBJ2-7, reads GAGVSQSPSNKVTEKGKDVELRCDPISGHTALYWYRQSLGQGLEFLIYFQGNSAPDKSGLPSDRFSAERTGGSVSTLTIQRTQQEDSAVYLCASSSPRGLAGGEQYFGPGTRLTVT.

The CDR3 loop is CASSLQGLPYEQYF. The DNA for the CDR3 is TGTGCCAGCAGTCTACAGGGTTTACCCTACGAGCAGTACTTC. This chain connects TRBV2 to TRBJ2-7; tentatively, D is TRBD1 (6 bases). Germline assignment: CDR1 SNHLY and CDR2 FYNNEI. The germline V and J ends were trimmed by 5 bases and 2 bases, with 13 bases remaining between them. The CDR3 has 14 residues.